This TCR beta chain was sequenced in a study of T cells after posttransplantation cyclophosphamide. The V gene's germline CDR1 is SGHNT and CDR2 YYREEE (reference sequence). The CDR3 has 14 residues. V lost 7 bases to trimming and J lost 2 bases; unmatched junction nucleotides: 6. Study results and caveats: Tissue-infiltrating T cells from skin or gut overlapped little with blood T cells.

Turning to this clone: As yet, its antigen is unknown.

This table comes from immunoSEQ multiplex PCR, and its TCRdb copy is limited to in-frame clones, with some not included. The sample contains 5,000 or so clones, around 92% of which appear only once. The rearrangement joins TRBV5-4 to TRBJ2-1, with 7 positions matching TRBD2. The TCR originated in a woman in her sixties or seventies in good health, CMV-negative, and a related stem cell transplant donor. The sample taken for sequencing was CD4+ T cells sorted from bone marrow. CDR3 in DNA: TGTGCCAGCGATGGCGGGAGTGCCTACAATGAGCAGTTCTTC. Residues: CASDGGSAYNEQFF. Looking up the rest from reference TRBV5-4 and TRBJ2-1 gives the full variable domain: ETGVTQSPTHLIKTRGQQVTLRCSSQSGHNTVSWYQQALGQGPQFIFQYYREEENGRGNFPPRFSGLQFPNYSSELNVNALELDDSALYLCASDGGSAYNEQFFGPGTRLTVL.